What follows is one T cell receptor (beta chain) and its context. Only one count was recorded for this clone. Its antigen has not been determined. No much larger clone exists at a distance of one base, and base qualities are not known. Participants in the prospective study were aged about 18 to 100 years, lived in more than 20 United States geographic areas, and enrolled through a virtual design. In the prospective study, participants were assigned to cohorts based on the clinical history participants reported in a screening survey and a study questionnaire. Each participant in the prospective study had whole blood, serum and a nasopharyngeal or oropharyngeal swab collected by mobile phlebotomists. Over an approximately 2-month period, participants in the prospective study had the option of providing additional blood draws and questionnaires. Blood samples from the prospective study were shipped frozen or at room temperature prior to DNA extraction.

TCRbeta CDR3 regions were amplified from genomic DNA by means of the immunoSEQ Assay, a bias-controlled multiplex PCR. In the source study's methods: Nucleated cell counts per sample were estimated from amplification of reference gene primers within the assay. To quantify the absolute abundance of each unique TCRbeta CDR3 rearrangement, sequence reads were collapsed and filtered. For each sample, productive Simpson clonality was calculated by taking the square root of Simpson's diversity index across productive rearrangements. TCRdb retrieved this table from immuneACCESS and kept in-frame rearrangements only. Not all clones are present; in checked studies, unresolved V genes account for under half, and no reason is known for the remainder. The D gene and trimming were derived from the DNA, and the V and J assignments and clone size from that table. Present in this sample are under 150,000 clones, roughly 84% of which were seen just once. Roughly 3.9% of the sample belongs to the ten largest clones.

This record belongs to a study of blood T cell repertoires in COVID-19 (dated by TCRdb to between 2020 and 2021). A note on the overall study: ImmuneRACE Cohort 3 recovered participants were defined by two consecutive negative NP/OP PCR tests, healthcare professional clearance, or symptom resolution. Subjects who had been exposed to COVID-19, were actively infected with it, or had recovered from it provided the deeply sampled blood TCRbeta repertoires that made up the dataset. The material from the prospective study consisted of cDNA or gDNA derived from T cells, B-cell-depleted T cells, or PBMCs. The sample metadata nearly always contained a de-identified subject ID, COVID-19 status, age in years and sex. Samples covering the acute and convalescent phases of COVID-19 were provided by collaborators in the United States, Italy and Spain. Samples were obtained from the ongoing ImmuneRACE study (first 160 participants) and from over 1,000 subjects provided by 6 global collaborators. The repertoires were released in a freely available public database intended as a resource for research on the immune response to SARS-CoV-2. Where available, HLA class I and class II types were obtained from metadata supplied by the sample provider rather than from assay-based typing. Beyond this particular receptor, the publication reports: Clinical and demographic metadata were provided uncurated, with the amount varying by source and participant.

Sequences SGDLS (CDR1) and YYNGEE (CDR2) are obtained from the germline V gene. Inclusive of the bounding cysteine and phenylalanine, the CDR3 is 15 residues long. Only the CDR3 DNA stays, 45 bases, in frame from base 1. V loses 4 bases at its end and J loses 7 bases; junction bases beyond the gene matches: 8. The sequenced sample consisted of PBMCs or T cells enriched from blood (not recorded which). The chain is made from TRBV9 and TRBJ2-1, and 10 junctional nucleotides match TRBD1. This clonotype was sampled from a man aged 50-59 years in a cohort exposed to, infected with or recovered from COVID-19 (not recorded which). Read as DNA, the sequence is TGTGCCAGCAGCCTACGACCGGGACAGGGGAATGAGCAGTTCTTC. This translates into CASSLRPGQGNEQFF. The CDR3 plus the reference TRBV9 and TRBJ2-1 genes for the other parts give the full variable domain: DSGVTQTPKHLITATGQRVTLRCSPRSGDLSVYWYQQSLDQGLQFLIQYYNGEERAKGNILERFSAQQFPDLHSELNLSSLELGDSALYFCASSLRPGQGNEQFFGPGTRLTVL.